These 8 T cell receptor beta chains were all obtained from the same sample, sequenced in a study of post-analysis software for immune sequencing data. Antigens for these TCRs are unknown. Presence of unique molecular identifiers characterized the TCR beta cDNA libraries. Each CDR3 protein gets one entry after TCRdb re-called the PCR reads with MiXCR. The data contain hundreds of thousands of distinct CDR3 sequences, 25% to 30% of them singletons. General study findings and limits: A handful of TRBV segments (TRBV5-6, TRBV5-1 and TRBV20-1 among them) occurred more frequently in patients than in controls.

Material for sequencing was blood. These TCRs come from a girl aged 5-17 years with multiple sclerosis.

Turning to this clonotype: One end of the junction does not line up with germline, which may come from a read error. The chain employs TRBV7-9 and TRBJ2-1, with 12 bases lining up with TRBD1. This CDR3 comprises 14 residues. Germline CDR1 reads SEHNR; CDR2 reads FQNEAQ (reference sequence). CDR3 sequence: CVSSSGQGANEQFF. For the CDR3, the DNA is TGTGTCAGCAGCTCGGGACAGGGGGCCAATGAGCAGTTCTTC.

CDR3: CASSLAPLDRDYGYTF. In DNA form, the CDR3 reads TGTGCCAGCAGCTTAGCGCCCCTGGACAGGGACTATGGCTACACCTTC. V is TRBV7-2 and J is TRBJ1-2; TRBD1 agrees at 8 bases. Trimming at V came to 0 bases and at J to 3 bases, leaving 6 bases not matched to a gene. There are 16 residues in the CDR3. Looked up from germline, CDR1 is SGHTA and CDR2 is FQGNSA.

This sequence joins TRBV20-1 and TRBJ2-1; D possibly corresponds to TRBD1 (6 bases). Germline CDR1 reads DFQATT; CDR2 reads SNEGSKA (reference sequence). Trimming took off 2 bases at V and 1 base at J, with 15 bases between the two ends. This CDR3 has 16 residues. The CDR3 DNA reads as TGCAGTGCTAGACGCTACCGGGACACGTCCTACAATGAGCAGTTCTTC. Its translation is CSARRYRDTSYNEQFF.

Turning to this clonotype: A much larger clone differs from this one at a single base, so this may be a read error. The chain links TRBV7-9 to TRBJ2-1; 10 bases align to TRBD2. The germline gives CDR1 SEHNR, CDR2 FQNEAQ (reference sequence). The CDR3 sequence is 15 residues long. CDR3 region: CASSLIAGGYNKQFF. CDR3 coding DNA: TGTGCCAGCAGCTTAATAGCGGGAGGCTACAATAAGCAGTTCTTC. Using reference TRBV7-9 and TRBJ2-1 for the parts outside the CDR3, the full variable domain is DTGVSQNPRHKITKRGQNVTFRCDPISEHNRLYWYRQTLGQGPEFLTYFQNEAQLEKSRLLSDRFSAERPKGSFSTLEIQRTEQGDSAMYLCASSLIAGGYNKQFFGPGTRLTVL.

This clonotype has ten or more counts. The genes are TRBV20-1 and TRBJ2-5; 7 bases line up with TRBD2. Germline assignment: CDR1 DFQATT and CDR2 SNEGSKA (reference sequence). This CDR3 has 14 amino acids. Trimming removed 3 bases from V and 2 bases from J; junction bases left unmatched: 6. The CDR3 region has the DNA TGCAGTGCTAGTCCGGGGGGTCAGCAAGAGACCCAGTACTTC. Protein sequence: CSASPGGQQETQYF.

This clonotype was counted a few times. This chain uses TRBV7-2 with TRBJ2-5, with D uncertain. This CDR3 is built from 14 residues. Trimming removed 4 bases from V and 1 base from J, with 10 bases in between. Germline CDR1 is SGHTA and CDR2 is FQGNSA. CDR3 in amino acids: CASSSQVGQETQYF. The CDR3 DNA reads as TGTGCCAGCAGCTCTCAGGTCGGCCAAGAGACCCAGTACTTC.

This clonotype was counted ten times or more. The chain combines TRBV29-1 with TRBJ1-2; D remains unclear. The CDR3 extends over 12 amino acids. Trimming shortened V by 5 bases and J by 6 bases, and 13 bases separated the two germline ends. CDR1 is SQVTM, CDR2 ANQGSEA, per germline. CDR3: CSVSRSWDGYTF. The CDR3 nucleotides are TGCAGCGTTTCCCGATCATGGGATGGCTACACCTTC.

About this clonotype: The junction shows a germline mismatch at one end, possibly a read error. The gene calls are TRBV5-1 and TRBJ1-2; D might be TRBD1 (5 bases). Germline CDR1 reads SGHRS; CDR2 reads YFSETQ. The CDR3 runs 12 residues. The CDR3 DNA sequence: TGTGCCAGCAGTTTCGACAGCTATGGCTACACCTTC. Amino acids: CASSFDSYGYTF.